This is a list of T cell receptor beta chains from one sample in a study of T cells in Graves' hyperthyroidism and ophthalmopathy. TCRdb ran MiXCR on the multiplex PCR reads and lists one entry per CDR3 protein. The sample carries some 600,000 distinct CDR3 sequences, 11% to 15% recorded once. The sequencing input was blood. The receptors shown here come from a woman aged 30 to 39 with Graves' hyperthyroidism that later progressed to Graves' ophthalmopathy. CDR3s include the opening cysteine and the closing phenylalanine or tryptophan. D genes are given only for firm matches. A row's size may be missing; if present it is once, few, many or a size class.

>NA|many|TRBV28|TRBJ2-7
TGTGCCAGCAGTTTTCCATTTCCCGGGACGTACGAGCAGTACTTC
CASSFPFPGTYEQYF
>TRBD1|NA|TRBV29-1|TRBJ1-5
TGCAGCGTCTCAGGGGGAGGTCAGCCCCAGCATTTT
CSVSGGGQPQHF
>TRBD1|many|TRBV11-3|TRBJ1-2
TGTGCCAGCAGCACCGCGACAGGGCTCTATGGCTACACCTTC
CASSTATGLYGYTF
>TRBD1|NA|TRBV25-1|TRBJ1-2
TGTGCCAGCAGTGAAAGGGACAGGGGTGACTATGGCTACACCTTC
CASSERDRGDYGYTF
>NA|many|TRBV7-8|TRBJ2-1
TGTGCCAGCAGCTTAAGGTGGATGCAGGGTCGGGACAATGAGCAGTTCTTC
CASSLRWMQGRDNEQFF
>TRBD2|few|TRBV4-3|TRBJ2-1
TGCGCCAGCAGCCAGGAGAGCGGGGACTCCTACAATGAGCAGTTCTTC
CASSQESGDSYNEQFF
>NA|NA|TRBV19|TRBJ1-1
TGTGCCAGTACAGGGTTTGCCGCTGAAGCTTTCTTT
CASTGFAAEAFF
>NA|many|TRBV7-3|TRBJ1-6
TGTGCCAGCAGCCAAACGGCGGGGGCGGGTAATTCACCCCTCCACTTT
CASSQTAGAGNSPLHF
>NA|many|TRBV11-3|TRBJ1-1
TGTGCCAGTGGGGGCCTGGGGAACACTGAAGCTTTCTTT
CASGGLGNTEAFF
>NA|many|TRBV27|TRBJ2-7
TGTGCCAGCAGTCCAAATCCGACAAGCAGCTGGCCCTACGAGCAGTACTTC
CASSPNPTSSWPYEQYF
>NA|NA|TRBV7-2|TRBJ1-5
TGTGCCAGCAGCCGTATAGATTATAGCAATCAGCCCCAGCATTTT
CASSRIDYSNQPQHF
>NA|many|TRBV27|TRBJ1-2
TGTGCCAGCAGTCGGGGGTCGGGGTCGTTAGGGGACTATGGCTACACCTTC
CASSRGSGSLGDYGYTF
>NA|NA|TRBV18|TRBJ2-2
TGTGCCAGCTCACCAATCGGCGGAGCCGGGAACACCGGGGAGCTGTTTTTT
CASSPIGGAGNTGELFF
>NA|few|TRBV28|TRBJ2-5
TGTGCCAGCAGTTTAACGCCAGGGGCTTGGAAGTACTTC
CASSLTPGAWKYF
>NA|many|TRBV12-3/TRBV12-4|TRBJ2-1
TGTGCCAGCATTAATAACGCCCAATACAATGAGCAGTTCTTC
CASINNAQYNEQFF
>TRBD2|many|TRBV7-9|TRBJ2-6
TGTGCCAGCAGACCTCTTCTAGCGGGAGAAAGTGGGGCCAACGTCCTGACTTTC
CASRPLLAGESGANVLTF
>TRBD2|many|TRBV7-2|TRBJ2-7
TGTGCCAGCAGCTTAGCCGGGACTACTCCTCGCGAGCAGTACTTC
CASSLAGTTPREQYF
>NA|NA|TRBV9|TRBJ1-1
TGTGCCAGCAGCTCGAGGGGCGATGTCTCGAACACTGAAGCTTTCTTT
CASSSRGDVSNTEAFF
>NA|many|TRBV30|TRBJ1-2
TGTGCCTGGAGTGTTACACTTAACTATGGCTACACCTTC
CAWSVTLNYGYTF
>TRBD2|NA|TRBV30|TRBJ2-3
TGTGCCTTGCGGGACTACGGTACGCAGTATTTT
CALRDYGTQYF